This note documents a single TCR beta chain sequence. The antigen remains unidentified. The record originates from a study of T cell responses to AZD1222 COVID-19 vaccine. Generated by immunoSEQ multiplex PCR, the TCRdb table keeps only in-frame clones and is missing some. In the table there are 95,000 to 110,000 clones, roughly 86% of which are singletons. Study-wide results and limits: Two AZD1222 doses significantly raised spike-specific TCR breadth and depth over controls.

The CDR3 is 13 amino acids. Germline values: CDR1 MGHRA, CDR2 YSYEKL. V shed 6 bases, J shed 4 bases, and the junction held 4 bases outside the gene matches. V and J are TRBV4-1 and TRBJ2-5; 8 positions agree with TRBD1. This sequence originates from an adult who received the MenACWY meningococcal vaccine as a control. This specimen was peripheral blood, taken 28 days after the second dose of the MenACWY control vaccine. The CDR3 coding sequence is TGCGCCAGCAGTGACAGGGGTATAGAGACCCAGTACTTC. This gives the protein CASSDRGIETQYF.